This is a list of T cell receptor beta chains from one sample in a study of a mutant IDH1 vaccine in newly diagnosed glioma. TCRdb's copy holds only in-frame clones and misses some; the assay was immunoSEQ multiplex PCR. Of approximately 50,000 clones in the sample, about nine tenths were seen once. No antigen has been identified for these receptors. Specimen: PBMCs, collected from a glioma patient whose treatment included an IDH1 peptide vaccine. These receptors came from a man aged 40-49 years with glioma. The CDR3 runs from the conserved cysteine through the conserved F or W. Each record gives: V gene, clone size, J gene, D gene, CDR3 DNA, CDR3 protein. The D gene is left open where the match is weak. Where a row states a size, it is once, few, many or the class of an expanded clone; other rows omit it.

TRBV9	-	TRBJ2-7	-	TGTGCCAGCAGCGTAGGCGGCTACTCCTACGAGCAGTACTTC	CASSVGGYSYEQYF
TRBV7-9	-	TRBJ1-3	-	TGTGCCAGCAGCCCGAGGGGGGATATGGGAAACACCATATATTTT	CASSPRGDMGNTIYF
TRBV7-2	once	TRBJ2-7	-	TGTGCCAGCATCCCGATCCCAGGGGCTTCCTCCCCCTACGAGCAGTACTTC	CASIPIPGASSPYEQYF
TRBV5-6	-	TRBJ1-4	-	TGTGCCAGCAGCTTGGACAGTAGTGAAAAACTGTTTTTT	CASSLDSSEKLFF
TRBV4-2	-	TRBJ1-5	-	TGTGCCAGCAGCCAACACAGGGACTTAGGCCAGCCCCAGCATTTT	CASSQHRDLGQPQHF
TRBV10-3	-	TRBJ1-1	-	TGTGCCATCAAGGTGGAGGTAATGAACACTGAAGCTTTCTTT	CAIKVEVMNTEAFF
TRBV7-2	-	TRBJ1-1	-	TGTGCCACCCGAGGGATCATGAACACTGAAGCTTTCTTT	CATRGIMNTEAFF
TRBV9	-	TRBJ1-1	-	TGTGCCAGCAGCGTACAGGGTGAATTGAACACTGAAGCTTTCTTT	CASSVQGELNTEAFF
TRBV9	-	TRBJ2-2	-	TGTGCCAGCAGCCCTGCATGGGGCGGGGAGCTGTTTTTT	CASSPAWGGELFF
TRBV6-1	few	TRBJ1-2	TRBD1	TGTGCCAGCCCGGGACAGAACCTCTATGGCTACACCTTC	CASPGQNLYGYTF
TRBV6-1	-	TRBJ2-5	-	TGTGCCAGCCCTAGGGGCCTAGAAAAAAAAGAGACCCAGTACTTC	CASPRGLEKKETQYF
TRBV6-5	-	TRBJ2-1	TRBD2	TGTGCCAGCCGACGTGCCGGGAGGGCCTACAATGAGCAGTTCTTC	CASRRAGRAYNEQFF
TRBV5-6	-	TRBJ2-6	-	TGTGCCACCGGACGTCGTGGGGCCAACGTCCTGACTTTC	CATGRRGANVLTF
TRBV27	-	TRBJ2-7	TRBD2	TGTGCCAGCAGTTCCGGACTAGCGGGAGAATGGGTGGGCGAGCAGTACTTC	CASSSGLAGEWVGEQYF
TRBV2	-	TRBJ2-2	-	TGTGCCAGCAGTGAAGTCGCGCTAAGGGGCGCCGGGGAGCTGTTTTTT	CASSEVALRGAGELFF
TRBV5-1	-	TRBJ2-2	-	TGCGCCAGCAGCTCATTCTTCGGGGAGCTGTTTTTT	CASSSFFGELFF
TRBV5-6	few	TRBJ1-2	TRBD1	TGTGCCAGCCGAAGGGGGCAGGGCTATGGCTACACCTTC	CASRRGQGYGYTF
TRBV19	-	TRBJ2-3	-	TGTGCCCGAATGGGGGGTTGCACAGATACGCAGTATTTT	CARMGGCTDTQYF
TRBV5-6	-	TRBJ2-5	-	TGTGCCAGCAGCTTTAGGGAGACCCAGTACTTC	CASSFRETQYF
TRBV20-1	-	TRBJ2-7	-	TGCAGTGCCCCTGGGGGGCCTAGGCAGTACTTC	CSAPGGPRQYF
TRBV6-6	-	TRBJ2-1	TRBD2	TGTGCCAGCAGTGAGACTAGCGGGGGAGGGTTTGAGCAGTTCTTC	CASSETSGGGFEQFF
TRBV15	-	TRBJ1-5	-	TGTGCCACCAGCAGAGATAAATACAGCTACAATCAGCCCCAGCATTTT	CATSRDKYSYNQPQHF
TRBV5-1	-	TRBJ2-6	TRBD2	TGCGCCAGTTCCAGGAGGAGCGGGACTGGGGCCAACGTCCTGACTTTC	CASSRRSGTGANVLTF
TRBV18	-	TRBJ1-2	TRBD1	TGTGCCAGCTCACCTGACAGGGGGAGATATGGCTACACCTTC	CASSPDRGRYGYTF
TRBV7-3	-	TRBJ1-1	TRBD1	TGTGCCAGCAGCGCAGGAGGACAGGGCACTGAAGCTTTCTTT	CASSAGGQGTEAFF
TRBV10-2	once	TRBJ2-3	TRBD2	TGCGCCAGCAGTGAGCCTCTAGCGGAGGCGGATACGCAGTATTTT	CASSEPLAEADTQYF
TRBV27	-	TRBJ1-1	TRBD1	TGTGCCACCCAGGGGGCGCCGATGGGTGAAGCTTTCTTT	CATQGAPMGEAFF
TRBV27	-	TRBJ2-7	-	TGTGCCAGCAGTTTATCGGTTGCGGGAACCTCCTACGAGCAGTACTTC	CASSLSVAGTSYEQYF
TRBV12-5	-	TRBJ2-2	-	TGTGCTAGTGGTTTGGTCTGGGGGAACACCGGGGAGCTGTTTTTT	CASGLVWGNTGELFF
TRBV6-1	few	TRBJ2-7	TRBD2	TGTGCCAGCAGTAATAGCGGGAGTCTCTACGAGCAGTACTTC	CASSNSGSLYEQYF
TRBV7-9	-	TRBJ2-7	-	TGTGCCAGCAGTCTCAGGGAAGGTTACGAGCAGTACTTC	CASSLREGYEQYF